This TCR beta chain is from a study of blood T cell repertoires in COVID-19. Turning to the study itself: Samples of COVID-19 (acute and convalescent) were obtained from the United States, Italy and Spain.

Data came from immunoSEQ multiplex PCR; TCRdb stores just in-frame clones and leaves some out. The sample consists of under 300,000 clones, approximately 91% of them appearing once. The CDR3 sequence is 13 residues long. Germline V gene sequence: CDR1 SGHTS, CDR2 YDEGEE. With V trimmed by 4 bases and J by 10 bases, 10 bases remained unmatched. The chain combines TRBV5-8 with TRBJ1-1; TRBD1 matches at 7 bases. The sample taken for sequencing was peripheral blood. The clonotype was recovered from a woman in her thirties or forties who had recovered from COVID-19. The CDR3 region has the DNA TGTGCCAGCAGCGGAACAGGGGCTTGGTTAGCTTTCTTT. This gives the protein CASSGTGAWLAFF.